Below, 30 T cell receptor beta chains from the same sample are listed, as sequenced in a study of cytomegalovirus exposure and HLA in healthy donors. The PCR employed 60 Vbeta primers together with 13 Jbeta primers. The repertoire was sequenced with immunoSEQ multiplex PCR; TCRdb's copy has only in-frame clones and lacks some. The sample contains tens of thousands of clones, approximately 82% of which appear only once. Material: PBMCs. These receptors originate from a man aged 50 or older in good health and CMV-seronegative.

V is TRBV5-8 and J is TRBJ2-7; 10 nucleotides align to TRBD1. The CDR3 runs to 15 residues. Germline trimming cut 4 bases from V and 0 bases from J; bases unmatched to any gene: 4. Per the germline V gene, CDR1 is SGHTS and CDR2 is YDEGEE. The CDR3: CASSPGTGDSYEQYF. CDR3 DNA: TGTGCCAGCAGCCCGGGGACAGGGGACTCCTACGAGCAGTACTTC. Full variable domain (missing parts from reference TRBV5-8 and TRBJ2-7): EAGVTQSPTHLIKTRGQQATLRCSPISGHTSVYWYQQALGLGLQFLLWYDEGEERNRGNFPPRFSGRQFPNYSSELNVNALELEDSALYLCASSPGTGDSYEQYFGPGTRLTVT.

DNA of the CDR3: TGTGCCAGCAGTTCGGACTTAAGGAGCTCCTACAATGAGCAGTTCTTC. Translated: CASSSDLRSSYNEQFF. The chain is built from TRBV7-9 and TRBJ2-1; a weak D match, TRBD2 (5 bases). The CDR3 totals 16 residues. Germline values: CDR1 SEHNR, CDR2 FQNEAQ (reference sequence). The V end lost 6 bases, the J end lost 0 bases, and 15 bases lay between the germline ends.

The chain carries TRBV7-9 and TRBJ1-2; D perhaps matches TRBD1 (6 bases). Germline V gives CDR1 SEHNR, CDR2 FQNEAQ (reference sequence). This CDR3 has 16 amino acids. V lost 5 bases, J lost 4 bases, and 20 bases lay in between. The CDR3 here is CASSLPRGPVGYGYTF. In nucleotides, the CDR3 is TGTGCCAGCAGCCTCCCCAGGGGACCCGTTGGCTATGGCTACACCTTC.

This chain connects TRBV5-4 to TRBJ2-7; TRBD2 matches at 9 bases. The germline gives CDR1 SGHNT, CDR2 YYREEE (reference sequence). V lost 4 bases, J lost 6 bases, and 8 bases stayed unmatched. The CDR3 runs 14 residues. The CDR3 sequence is CASSKPGLAPEQYF. The CDR3 bases are TGTGCCAGCAGCAAACCGGGACTAGCTCCCGAGCAGTACTTC.

This chain connects TRBV28 to TRBJ1-1; D call uncertain. Germline V gene lookup returns CDR1 MDHEN and CDR2 SYDVKM. The ends were cut back, 4 bases at V and 1 base at J, with 10 bases in the middle. This CDR3 spans 14 amino acids. The CDR3 protein is CASSSPPGNTEAFF. In DNA, the CDR3 is TGTGCCAGCAGTTCCCCCCCGGGGAACACTGAAGCTTTCTTT.

In its sample, this clone was seen once. The gene calls are TRBV11-1 and TRBJ2-3; TRBD2 agrees at 9 bases. The CDR3 is 18 residues long. CDR1 and CDR2 (germline): SGHAT, FQDESV (reference sequence). The J segment lost 0 bases and the V segment lost 5 bases, leaving 12 bases of the junction unmatched. CDR3 region: CASSRGSSGGGSTDTQYF. CDR3 nucleotides: TGTGCCAGCAGCCGGGGGAGTAGCGGGGGAGGGAGCACAGATACGCAGTATTTT.

The V and J genes are TRBV6-1 and TRBJ1-5; 7 nucleotides agree with TRBD1. Germline values: CDR1 MNHNS, CDR2 SASEGT. The CDR3 has 15 amino acids. V lost 4 bases and J lost 1; bases outside the gene matches: 4. In DNA, the CDR3 is TGTGCCAGCAGTGGAGAGACAGGGAGCAATCAGCCCCAGCATTTT. It specifies CASSGETGSNQPQHF.

The genes are TRBV19 and TRBJ2-7; 8 positions match TRBD1. This CDR3 has 14 residues. The germline V gene has CDR1 LNHDA and CDR2 SQIVND (reference sequence). The trim removed 4 bases at V and 4 bases at J, leaving 6 bases unmatched. In nucleotides, the CDR3 is TGTGCCAGTAGTACATCAACAGGGGGGTACGAGCAGTACTTC. It codes for CASSTSTGGYEQYF.

The chain is built from TRBV30 and TRBJ1-3; possible D gene TRBD1, 5 bases. From germline, CDR1 is GTSNPN and CDR2 SVGIG (reference sequence). This CDR3 region has 16 residues. Trimming stripped 4 bases from V and 0 bases from J, with 16 bases between. In DNA, the CDR3 is TGTGCCTGGAAATTCGGGGGGACCAGCTCTGGAAACACCATATATTTT. It is translated as CAWKFGGTSSGNTIYF. Full variable domain (missing parts from reference TRBV30 and TRBJ1-3): SQTIHQWPATLVQPVGSPLSLECTVEGTSNPNLYWYRQAAGRGLQLLFYSVGIGQISSEVPQNLSASRPQDRQFILSSKKLLLSDSGFYLCAWKFGGTSSGNTIYFGEGSWLTVV.

The genes are TRBV4-2 and TRBJ1-2; 8 bases fit TRBD1. The CDR3 spans 16 residues. V lost 2 bases to trimming and J lost 2 bases; unmatched junction nucleotides: 7. Germline loops: CDR1 LGHNA, CDR2 YNFKEQ. The CDR3 protein is CASSQLADRGNYGYTF. CDR3 nucleotides: TGTGCCAGCAGCCAATTGGCCGACAGGGGAAACTATGGCTACACCTTC.

V is TRBV7-2 and J is TRBJ2-5; 7 bases map to TRBD2. With V trimmed by 9 bases and J by 2 bases, 6 bases remained unmatched. Germline loops: CDR1 SGHTA, CDR2 FQGNSA. This CDR3 comprises 13 residues. The CDR3 reads CASLRGEQETQYF. For the CDR3, the DNA is TGTGCCAGTCTTCGGGGGGAACAAGAGACCCAGTACTTC.

The rearrangement links TRBV7-9 to TRBJ1-6; D is unclear. This CDR3 contains 18 residues. From germline, CDR1 is SEHNR and CDR2 FQNEAQ (reference sequence). Trimming took off 1 base at V and 0 bases at J, with 13 bases between the two ends. CDR3 region: CASSLGGLGSSYNSPLHF. CDR3 in DNA: TGTGCCAGCAGCTTAGGGGGTTTAGGGAGCTCCTATAATTCACCCCTCCACTTT.

The CDR3 reads CASSDLLTGSLTGELFF. As DNA, the CDR3 is TGTGCCAGCAGTGATCTCTTAACCGGGAGTCTCACCGGGGAGCTGTTTTTT. The V gene is TRBV25-1, the J gene TRBJ2-2; D is perhaps TRBD2 (6 bases). Germline V lookup: CDR1 MGHDK, CDR2 SYGVNS. The CDR3 has 17 residues. V dropped 3 bases and J dropped 4 bases, with 18 bases sitting between them.

The V gene is TRBV7-3, the J gene TRBJ2-3; D is possibly TRBD2 (6 bases). This CDR3 comprises 14 residues. Germline CDR1 and CDR2: SGHTA and FQGTGA. Trimming removed 4 bases at V and 0 bases at J, with 8 bases between. In DNA, the CDR3 is TGTGCCAGCAGCTGGGACTCCAGCACAGATACGCAGTATTTT. Encoded protein: CASSWDSSTDTQYF.

The CDR3 nucleotides read TGCGCCAGCAGCCCAACTAGCGTCGATACGCAGTATTTT. Residues: CASSPTSVDTQYF. The chain has TRBV5-1 and TRBJ2-3; the match to TRBD2 covers 7 bases. V lost 4 bases and J lost 6; bases outside the gene matches: 5. Germline CDR1 is SGHRS and CDR2 is YFSETQ. This CDR3 has 13 amino acids.

This clone appeared once. The CDR3 here is CASSQESQASTNTEAFF. The CDR3 DNA follows: TGTGCCAGCAGCCAAGAGAGCCAGGCCTCAACGAACACTGAAGCTTTCTTT. This chain links TRBV4-2 with TRBJ1-1, with D unresolved. The CDR3 is made up of 17 amino acids. The germline V and J ends were trimmed by 0 bases and 1 base, with 15 bases remaining between them. Germline loops: CDR1 LGHNA, CDR2 YNFKEQ.

The chain links TRBV7-8 to TRBJ2-3; D is undetermined. Germline V gene data show CDR1 as SGHVS and CDR2 as FQNEAQ. The CDR3 length is 16 residues. The ends were cut back, 1 base at V and 0 bases at J, with 11 bases in the middle. CDR3 sequence (DNA): TGTGCCAGCAGCTTAGTGTACAGAACTAGCACAGATACGCAGTATTTT. This encodes CASSLVYRTSTDTQYF.

CDR3 sequence (DNA): TGTGCCAGCAGTGAAGGGCCCACAGATACGCAGTATTTT. It codes for CASSEGPTDTQYF. The chain couples TRBV6-1 to TRBJ2-3, with D unresolved. The germline V and J ends were trimmed by 1 base and 2 bases, with 4 bases remaining between them. This CDR3 has 13 amino acids. Germline CDR1 MNHNS, CDR2 SASEGT.

This clone came up once. This rearrangement joins TRBV7-2 to TRBJ2-5, with a tentative D call TRBD2 (5 bases). This CDR3 contains 17 residues. The germline V gene has CDR1 SGHTA and CDR2 FQGNSA. V dropped 5 bases and J dropped 3 bases, with 22 bases sitting between them. CDR3 region: CASSLKVGEFYKETQYF. CDR3 DNA: TGTGCCAGCAGCCTAAAGGTGGGAGAGTTCTACAAAGAGACCCAGTACTTC. The whole variable domain, filled in from reference TRBV7-2 and TRBJ2-5, reads GAGVSQSPSNKVTEKGKDVELRCDPISGHTALYWYRQSLGQGLEFLIYFQGNSAPDKSGLPSDRFSAERTGGSVSTLTIQRTQQEDSAVYLCASSLKVGEFYKETQYFGPGTRLLVL.

The rearrangement links TRBV29-1 to TRBJ2-6, with 10 bases that match TRBD1. V lost 4 bases, J lost 2 bases, and 5 bases stayed unmatched. The CDR3 loop spans 16 amino acids. The germline V gene has CDR1 SQVTM and CDR2 ANQGSEA. The CDR3 sequence is CSVVTGGLTGANVLTF. The CDR3 bases are TGCAGCGTTGTGACAGGGGGCTTGACTGGGGCCAACGTCCTGACTTTC.

The chain combines TRBV4-1 with TRBJ2-7; TRBD1 matches 7 bases. V lost 2 bases, J lost 6 bases, and 10 bases stayed unmatched. This CDR3 is 15 amino acids long. Germline CDR1 is MGHRA and CDR2 is YSYEKL. The CDR3 sequence: CASSQPGQSKGEQYF. The CDR3 bases are TGCGCCAGCAGCCAACCGGGACAGAGTAAGGGCGAGCAGTACTTC.

This clone showed up just once. The chain carries TRBV6-1 and TRBJ2-3; TRBD2 aligns across 7 bases. The V and J ends lost 6 bases and 2 bases, in that order; junction bases with no gene match: 8. The CDR3 is 15 amino acids. Per germline, CDR1 MNHNS and CDR2 SASEGT. The CDR3 coding sequence is TGTGCCAGCAGGGCTTTAGCGGGCCCCACAGATACGCAGTATTTT. Translated, it gives CASRALAGPTDTQYF.

In DNA form, the CDR3 reads TGTGCCAGCAGCGGGGACTACCCAAACACAGATACGCAGTATTTT. Amino acid sequence: CASSGDYPNTDTQYF. This chain connects TRBV27 to TRBJ2-3; 7 bases are a match to TRBD2. The CDR3 has 15 amino acids. J was trimmed by 2 bases and V by 6 bases; bases with no gene match: 8. Germline V gene sequence: CDR1 MNHEY, CDR2 SMNVEV (reference sequence).

J is TRBJ1-1 and V is TRBV30, with D maybe TRBD1 (5 bases). This CDR3 spans 14 amino acids. V lost 7 bases, J lost 3 bases, and 18 bases lay in between. CDR1 and CDR2 (germline): GTSNPN, SVGIG (reference sequence). The CDR3 DNA follows: TGTGCCTCCAAAGGTCGGGGGGAATACACTGAAGCTTTCTTT. Translation: CASKGRGEYTEAFF. Combining the CDR3 with reference TRBV30 and TRBJ1-1 gives the whole variable domain SQTIHQWPATLVQPVGSPLSLECTVEGTSNPNLYWYRQAAGRGLQLLFYSVGIGQISSEVPQNLSASRPQDRQFILSSKKLLLSDSGFYLCASKGRGEYTEAFFGQGTRLTVV.

V gene TRBV11-1 combines with J gene TRBJ2-5, with D perhaps TRBD1 (6 bases). Germline loops: CDR1 SGHAT, CDR2 FQDESV (reference sequence). CDR3 length: 14 amino acids. The V and J ends lost 5 bases and 9 bases respectively, with 19 bases between them. In DNA, the CDR3 is TGTGCCAGCAGCCCCCAAAAGGGGGTCGGCTCCCAGTACTTC. Amino acids: CASSPQKGVGSQYF. Complete variable domain (other parts from reference TRBV11-1 and TRBJ2-5): EAEVAQSPRYKITEKSQAVAFWCDPISGHATLYWYRQILGQGPELLVQFQDESVVDDSQLPKDRFSAERLKGVDSTLKIQPAELGDSAMYLCASSPQKGVGSQYFGPGTRLLVL.

The chain carries TRBV4-3 and TRBJ2-7, with TRBD1 as a possible D gene (6 bases). Germline CDR1 and CDR2: LGHNA and YSLEER. The V gene lost 0 bases and the J gene lost 2 bases, with 14 bases spanning the gap. The CDR3 contains 16 residues. Written as DNA, the CDR3 is TGCGCCAGCAGCCAAGATCTGGGGGCGCTAGCCTACGAGCAGTACTTC. Its translation is CASSQDLGALAYEQYF.

The rearrangement links TRBV6-1 to TRBJ2-4; 7 bases are shared with TRBD1. In germline, CDR1 is MNHNS, CDR2 SASEGT. Trimming at V came to 4 bases and at J to 2 bases, leaving 20 bases not matched to a gene. The CDR3 contains 20 residues. CDR3 sequence (DNA): TGTGCCAGCAGTGCCCCGGGATCGGCAGGGGGATATTTATCCAAAAACATTCAGTACTTC. Residues: CASSAPGSAGGYLSKNIQYF.

The J gene is TRBJ1-1, the V gene TRBV7-9; possibly TRBD1 for D (5 bases). The V end was cut by 5 bases, the J end by 7 bases, with 17 bases between. This CDR3 is 14 amino acids long. From germline, CDR1 is SEHNR and CDR2 FQNEAQ (reference sequence). CDR3 nucleotides: TGTGCCAGCAGCCTCAGACGGGACGGGAGTGAAGCTTTCTTT. Protein sequence: CASSLRRDGSEAFF.

The chain carries TRBV29-1 and TRBJ2-3, with a weak D call TRBD1 (5 bases). The V gene lost 6 bases and the J gene lost 1 base, with 20 bases spanning the gap. There are 16 residues in the CDR3. CDR1 is SQVTM, CDR2 ANQGSEA, per germline. The CDR3 is CSVRNGAAWRTDTQYF. CDR3 DNA sequence: TGCAGCGTGAGGAATGGGGCCGCCTGGCGCACAGATACGCAGTATTTT.

V is TRBV14 and J is TRBJ1-1; TRBD1 is a possible D gene (5 bases). V was pared by 2 bases and J by 5 bases, with 6 bases between. CDR1 and CDR2 from the germline V gene are SGHDN and FVKESK. The CDR3 contains 12 residues. The CDR3: CASSQQGTEAFF. Written as DNA, the CDR3 is TGTGCCAGCAGCCAACAGGGAACTGAAGCTTTCTTT.